The 30 T cell receptor beta chains in this list originate from one sample, sequenced in a study of control samples from healthy donors and cancer patients. TCRdb's table, derived via immunoSEQ multiplex PCR, lists solely in-frame clones and lacks some. The sample includes roughly 69,000 clones, more than 70% of them seen just once. Input material: PBMCs. These receptors originate from a woman in her 50s with head and neck cancer.

This clone was seen more than once but under ten times. The V gene is TRBV5-4, the J gene TRBJ1-3, with D tentatively TRBD1 (5 bases). Looked up from germline, CDR1 is SGHNT and CDR2 is YYREEE (reference sequence). The V end was cut by 5 bases, the J end by 0 bases, with 15 bases between. The CDR3 sequence is 16 residues long. CDR3 sequence: CASRYWGRDSGNTIYF. DNA of the CDR3: TGTGCCAGCAGATATTGGGGCAGGGACTCTGGAAACACCATATATTTT.

This rearrangement joins TRBV10-3 to TRBJ1-6, with D hard to call. Germline V gene lookup returns CDR1 ENHRY and CDR2 SYGVKD. The CDR3 covers 16 residues. V was pared by 0 bases and J by 0 bases, with 6 bases between. DNA for the CDR3: TGTGCCATCAGTGAGTCGGAGAGCTCCTATAATTCACCCCTCCACTTT. It specifies CAISESESSYNSPLHF.

The J gene is TRBJ1-3, the V gene TRBV9; D is uncertain. Trimming removed 0 bases at V and 4 bases at J, with 5 bases between. CDR3 size: 13 residues. Germline-derived CDR1 and CDR2 are SGDLS and YYNGEE. CDR3 sequence: CASSVELGNTIYF. In nucleotides, the CDR3 is TGTGCCAGCAGCGTAGAGCTCGGAAACACCATATATTTT.

The gene calls are TRBV21-1 and TRBJ1-6; the D call of TRBD1 is as the table states it, not checked on the DNA. TRBV21-1 is described as a pseudogene. There are 17 residues in the CDR3. The CDR3 sequence: CASSTTGGNTYNSPLHF. The CDR3 nucleotides are TGTGCCAGCAGCACTACAGGGGGAAACACCTATAATTCACCCCTCCACTTT.

This clone was observed a single time. This chain joins TRBV5-1 and TRBJ2-6; D is perhaps TRBD1 or TRBD2 (5 bases each). The germline V gene encodes CDR1 SGHRS and CDR2 YFSETQ. Trimming removed 4 bases from V and 1 base from J, with 18 bases in between. This CDR3 is built from 18 residues. CDR3 region: CASSLAGARSSGANVLTF. The CDR3, as DNA: TGCGCCAGCAGCCTAGCTGGGGCGCGGTCTTCTGGGGCCAACGTCCTGACTTTC.

The chain links TRBV6-5 to TRBJ2-2; D tentatively fits TRBD1 or TRBD2 (5 bases each). The V end was cut by 6 bases, the J end by 13 bases, with 18 bases between. CDR3 length: 13 amino acids. In germline, CDR1 is MNHEY, CDR2 SVGAGI. The CDR3 DNA reads as TGTGCCAGCAGCCCGGGGACCTCCCGAGGGCTGTTTTTT. It encodes CASSPGTSRGLFF.

This clone was counted once. The chain joins TRBV7-6 to TRBJ2-5; D remains ambiguous. The CDR3 is 15 residues long. V lost 4 bases and J lost 2, with 14 bases in between. The germline gives CDR1 SGHVS, CDR2 FNYEAQ. The CDR3 loop reads CASSSSPVQQETQYF. The CDR3 coding sequence is TGTGCCAGCAGCTCGTCACCGGTACAGCAAGAGACCCAGTACTTC.

This clone was seen just once. The chain joins TRBV10-2 to TRBJ2-1, with a possible D match to TRBD2 (5 bases). CDR3 length: 16 amino acids. Germline V gene data show CDR1 as WSHSY and CDR2 as SAAADI. V lost 3 bases to trimming and J lost 1 base, with 13 bases between them. CDR3: CASSEIGRGSYNEQFF. CDR3 DNA sequence: TGCGCCAGCAGTGAAATCGGCCGGGGTTCCTACAATGAGCAGTTCTTC.

The V call is TRBV5-1, the J call TRBJ1-3; TRBD1 might be the D (5 bases). CDR3 length: 17 amino acids. Germline V CDR1 and CDR2: SGHRS, YFSETQ. V lost 4 bases and J 0 bases, leaving 17 bases between the germline ends. The chain's CDR3 is CASSPSRGASSGNTIYF. The CDR3 DNA reads as TGCGCCAGCAGCCCCTCGCGTGGGGCTAGCTCTGGAAACACCATATATTTT.

The chain couples TRBV9 to TRBJ2-1, with D perhaps matching TRBD1 (6 bases). CDR1 and CDR2 (germline): SGDLS, YYNGEE. The CDR3 is 14 amino acids. With 3 bases removed from V and 10 bases from J, the gap between germline ends came to 17 bases. CDR3 DNA sequence: TGTGCCAGCAGCGGCTTCTCCGGGACACTCGAGCAGTTCTTC. It yields the protein CASSGFSGTLEQFF.

This chain joins TRBV29-1 and TRBJ2-5, with D unresolved. CDR1 and CDR2 from the germline V gene are SQVTM and ANQGSEA. This CDR3 spans 13 amino acids. V lost 7 bases, J lost 0 bases, and 12 bases lay in between. The CDR3 coding sequence is TGCAGCGCAGTTGGCAGCGACCAAGAGACCCAGTACTTC. This translates into CSAVGSDQETQYF. Looking up the rest from reference TRBV29-1 and TRBJ2-5 gives the full variable domain: SAVISQKPSRDICQRGTSLTIQCQVDSQVTMMFWYRQQPGQSLTLIATANQGSEATYESGFVIDKFPISRPNLTFSTLTVSNMSPEDSSIYLCSAVGSDQETQYFGPGTRLLVL.

This rearrangement joins TRBV7-9 to TRBJ1-3; D might be TRBD1 (5 bases). Trimming pared 1 base from V and 0 bases from J, leaving 19 bases between. This CDR3 is built from 19 residues. Germline values: CDR1 SEHNR, CDR2 FQNEAQ (reference sequence). CDR3 sequence reads: CASSLVPPLRACSGNTIYF. CDR3 DNA: TGTGCCAGCAGCTTAGTTCCCCCCCTCAGGGCCTGCTCTGGAAACACCATATATTTT. The full variable domain, rest sourced from reference TRBV7-9 and TRBJ1-3, is DTGVSQNPRHKITKRGQNVTFRCDPISEHNRLYWYRQTLGQGPEFLTYFQNEAQLEKSRLLSDRFSAERPKGSFSTLEIQRTEQGDSAMYLCASSLVPPLRACSGNTIYFGEGSWLTVV.

The chain combines TRBV6-5 with TRBJ2-7; D is ambiguous. The CDR3 spans 15 residues. V was cut by 5 bases and J by 0 bases, with 14 bases left in between. The germline V gene has CDR1 MNHEY and CDR2 SVGAGI. CDR3: CASSLRYLSSYEQYF. The DNA for the CDR3 is TGTGCCAGCAGTCTCCGATATCTAAGCTCCTACGAGCAGTACTTC.

The chain carries TRBV28 and TRBJ2-7, with D perhaps assigned TRBD1 or TRBD2 (5 bases each). The ends were cut back, 5 bases at V and 4 bases at J, with 18 bases in the middle. Germline V gene data show CDR1 as MDHEN and CDR2 as SYDVKM. The CDR3 is 15 amino acids. CDR3 region: CASSLPGDLRYEQYF. The DNA of the CDR3 is TGTGCCAGCAGTCTCCCTGGGGACCTAAGGTACGAGCAGTACTTC.

The J gene is TRBJ1-1, the V gene TRBV7-8; the match to TRBD1 covers 10 bases. V lost 0 bases to trimming and J lost 8 bases; unmatched junction nucleotides: 15. Germline V lookup: CDR1 SGHVS, CDR2 FQNEAQ. The CDR3 runs 18 residues. The CDR3 loop is CASSLATIPGQGTFEAFF. CDR3 coding DNA: TGTGCCAGCAGCTTAGCGACAATTCCGGGACAGGGGACCTTCGAAGCTTTCTTT.

As DNA, the CDR3 is TGTGCCAGCAGCTTAGCGCTCTCTTTTAGGGACGGAACCGCCTACGAGCAGTACTTC. It yields the protein CASSLALSFRDGTAYEQYF. V and J are TRBV7-2 and TRBJ2-7, with D possibly being TRBD1 or TRBD2 (5 bases each). Trimming removed 0 bases at V and 2 bases at J, with 23 bases between. This CDR3 region has 19 residues. CDR1 is SGHTA, CDR2 FQGNSA, per germline.

The genes are TRBV18 and TRBJ1-1; 7 bases are a match to TRBD1. V shed 5 bases and J 4 bases; nucleotides not matched to a gene: 10. CDR3 length equals 15 residues. Germline V gene sequence: CDR1 KGHSH, CDR2 LQKENI. The CDR3 spells CASSTLPQGGTEAFF. The CDR3 region has the DNA TGTGCCAGCTCAACCCTCCCCCAGGGGGGCACTGAAGCTTTCTTT.

CDR3: CASITSNTGELFF. CDR3 sequence (DNA): TGTGCCAGCATCACCTCGAACACCGGGGAGCTGTTTTTT. This chain uses TRBV6-5 with TRBJ2-2; D not certain. With 7 bases removed from V and 0 bases from J, the gap between germline ends came to 6 bases. This CDR3 region has 13 residues. CDR1 and CDR2 from the germline V gene are MNHEY and SVGAGI.

This rearrangement joins TRBV29-1 to TRBJ1-4; 8 bases line up with TRBD1. The CDR3 runs 14 residues. Unmatched junction bases numbered 5, after V lost 5 bases and J lost 3 bases. CDR1 and CDR2 (germline): SQVTM, ANQGSEA. CDR3 nucleotides: TGCAGCGTTACTACGGGACAGGCTAATGAAAAACTGTTTTTT. Amino acids: CSVTTGQANEKLFF.

This chain connects TRBV7-3 to TRBJ2-1; possible D gene TRBD1, 5 bases. In germline, CDR1 is SGHTA, CDR2 FQGTGA. The CDR3 contains 11 residues. V was clipped by 5 bases and J by 9 bases, with 8 bases between them. Here the CDR3 DNA reads TGTGCCAGCAGCCAAGGGGCTGAGCAGTTCTTC. It specifies CASSQGAEQFF. The full variable domain, its missing parts supplied by reference TRBV7-3 and TRBJ2-1, is GAGVSQTPSNKVTEKGKYVELRCDPISGHTALYWYRQSLGQGPEFLIYFQGTGAADDSGLPNDRFFAVRPEGSVSTLKIQRTERGDSAVYLCASSQGAEQFFGPGTRLTVL.

The genes are TRBV3-1 (or the pseudogene TRBV3-2) and TRBJ2-2; 13 positions match TRBD2. Per the germline V gene, CDR1 is LGHDT and CDR2 is YNNKEL (reference sequence). With 4 bases clipped from V and 7 bases from J, the junction kept 9 bases outside the gene matches. The CDR3 covers 17 residues. The CDR3 bases are TGTGCCAGCAGCCGCGGGACTAGCGGGGCTAGAGGCGGGGAGCTGTTTTTT. It translates to CASSRGTSGARGGELFF.

The chain is built from TRBV9 and TRBJ2-3; 8 nucleotides match TRBD1. The V gene end was trimmed by 4 bases and the J gene end by 0 bases; junction bases not matched to a gene: 7. The CDR3 sequence is 16 residues long. From germline, CDR1 is SGDLS and CDR2 YYNGEE. The CDR3 nucleotides read TGTGCCAGCAGCCTCCGGACAGGGTTTAGCACAGATACGCAGTATTTT. This gives the protein CASSLRTGFSTDTQYF.

The chain uses TRBV19 and TRBJ1-1; D may be TRBD1 (5 bases). Germline lookup yields CDR1 LNHDA and CDR2 SQIVND (reference sequence). Trimming cost V 10 bases and J 1 base, with 13 bases left between them. CDR3 length: 13 residues. CDR3 sequence reads: CATGDLSNTEAFF. For the CDR3, the DNA is TGTGCCACCGGGGACTTATCGAACACTGAAGCTTTCTTT.

The chain links TRBV19 to TRBJ1-1, with unresolved D. The CDR3 loop spans 14 amino acids. V lost 5 bases and J 4 bases, leaving 14 bases between the germline ends. Germline-derived CDR1 and CDR2 are LNHDA and SQIVND (reference sequence). This chain's CDR3 is CASSLRVEGTEAFF. CDR3 nucleotides: TGTGCCAGTAGTCTTCGGGTGGAAGGCACTGAAGCTTTCTTT.

This chain uses TRBV9 with TRBJ1-4; 8 bases agree with TRBD1. The CDR3 extends over 12 amino acids. V lost 4 bases to trimming and J lost 13 bases; unmatched junction nucleotides: 6. The V gene's germline CDR1 is SGDLS and CDR2 YYNGEE. The CDR3 coding sequence is TGTGCCAGCAGCTTTCGACAGGGGCCACTGTTTTTT. It yields the protein CASSFRQGPLFF.

The genes are TRBV4-1 and TRBJ2-6; 14 positions match TRBD2. Germline V gives CDR1 MGHRA, CDR2 YSYEKL. Trimming took 0 bases from V and 0 from J; bases not matched to a gene: 7. The CDR3 totals 21 residues. This chain's CDR3 is CASSQDSLGTSGGSGANVLTF. The CDR3 DNA follows: TGCGCCAGCAGCCAAGATTCTCTCGGGACTAGCGGGGGCTCTGGGGCCAACGTCCTGACTTTC.

This chain links TRBV4-2 with TRBJ1-2; 7 bases are a match to TRBD1. Trimming at V came to 1 base and at J to 4 bases, leaving 9 bases not matched to a gene. This CDR3 is 16 amino acids long. Germline CDR1 reads LGHNA; CDR2 reads YNFKEQ. The chain's CDR3 is CASSQAPGQSPYGYTF. CDR3 nucleotide sequence: TGTGCCAGCAGCCAAGCTCCGGGACAGTCGCCCTATGGCTACACCTTC.

The chain joins TRBV19 to TRBJ1-2; D possibly corresponds to TRBD1 (6 bases). From germline, CDR1 is LNHDA and CDR2 SQIVND (reference sequence). Trimming cost V 7 bases and J 4 bases, with 7 bases left between them. This CDR3 contains 11 residues. CDR3 sequence reads: CASTTGYGYTF. The CDR3 DNA reads TGTGCCAGTACGACAGGCTATGGCTACACCTTC.

This clone has only a few counts. The V gene is TRBV27, the J gene TRBJ2-1, with D possibly TRBD1 on 6 matching bases. Trimming removed 2 bases from V and 6 bases from J, with 14 bases in between. Germline lookup yields CDR1 MNHEY and CDR2 SMNVEV (reference sequence). This CDR3 region has 15 residues. The CDR3 is CASSLARGFGNEQFF. The CDR3 region has the DNA TGTGCCAGCAGTTTAGCCAGGGGCTTCGGCAATGAGCAGTTCTTC.

This chain links TRBV6-2 or TRBV6-3 with TRBJ1-6; D unresolved. V was shortened by 5 bases and J by 8 bases, with 19 bases between the two germline ends. The CDR3 extends over 16 amino acids. Germline CDR1 MNHEY, CDR2 SVGEGT. CDR3 region: CASSPFRARTHSPLHF. The DNA for the CDR3 is TGTGCCAGCAGTCCCTTCCGGGCCAGAACCCATTCACCCCTCCACTTT.